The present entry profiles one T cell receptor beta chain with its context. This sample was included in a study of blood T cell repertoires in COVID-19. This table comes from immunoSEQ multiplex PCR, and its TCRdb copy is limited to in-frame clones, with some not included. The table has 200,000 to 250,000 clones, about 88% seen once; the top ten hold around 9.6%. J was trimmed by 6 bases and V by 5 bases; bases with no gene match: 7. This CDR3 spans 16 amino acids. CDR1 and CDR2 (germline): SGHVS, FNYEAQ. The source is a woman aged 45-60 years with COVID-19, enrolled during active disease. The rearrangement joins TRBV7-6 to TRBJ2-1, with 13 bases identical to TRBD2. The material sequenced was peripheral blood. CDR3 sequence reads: CASSPTSGGALNEQFF. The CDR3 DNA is TGTGCCAGCAGCCCTACTAGCGGGGGGGCCCTCAATGAGCAGTTCTTC.